The 7 T cell receptor beta chains below come from one sample, sequenced in a study of cytomegalovirus exposure and HLA in healthy donors. Generated by immunoSEQ multiplex PCR, the TCRdb table keeps only in-frame clones and is missing some. The table lists some 170,000 clones, approximately 87% of them singletons, with roughly 1.4% in the top ten. What was sequenced was PBMCs. These receptors were collected from a woman younger than 45 in good health and CMV-seronegative.

This clone showed up just a few times. The chain joins TRBV9 to TRBJ1-2; 7 nucleotides agree with TRBD1. The CDR3 extends over 17 amino acids. Germline CDR1 reads SGDLS; CDR2 reads YYNGEE. V dropped 0 bases and J dropped 4; count of bases not matched to a gene: 12. The CDR3 protein is CASSVGGQALGAYGYTF. The CDR3 coding sequence is TGTGCCAGCAGCGTAGGAGGACAGGCCCTCGGGGCCTATGGCTACACCTTC.

The rearrangement uses TRBV10-3 and TRBJ1-3; 8 bases are shared with TRBD1. Germline CDR1 reads ENHRY; CDR2 reads SYGVKD. The ends lost 10 bases at V and 1 base at J; junction bases unmatched: 3. The CDR3 is 13 residues long. The chain's CDR3 is CATWTGSGNTIYF. The CDR3 DNA follows: TGTGCCACGTGGACAGGGTCTGGAAACACCATATATTTT.

This chain links TRBV19 with TRBJ1-4; the D is unclear. Germline lookup yields CDR1 LNHDA and CDR2 SQIVND (reference sequence). Trimming stripped 3 bases from V and 6 bases from J, with 23 bases between. This CDR3 has 18 amino acids. CDR3 loop: CASSIHPSWEPGDEKLFF. CDR3 DNA: TGTGCCAGTAGTATCCACCCTAGCTGGGAGCCTGGAGATGAAAAACTGTTTTTT.

The chain couples TRBV6-1 to TRBJ1-4, with 9 bases aligning to TRBD1. CDR3 length: 16 amino acids. Germline V lookup: CDR1 MNHNS, CDR2 SASEGT. The V segment lost 3 bases and the J segment 8 bases; nucleotides outside the gene matches: 10. Written as DNA, the CDR3 is TGTGCCAGCAGTGAGGCGTCCGGGACAGGGAAAGAAAAACTGTTTTTT. Amino acids: CASSEASGTGKEKLFF.

This clone was seen a few times. This chain links TRBV4-1 with TRBJ2-7, with a weak D call TRBD2 (6 bases). Trimming took 3 bases from V and 7 from J, leaving 13 bases between them. The CDR3 has 13 residues. Germline assignment: CDR1 MGHRA and CDR2 YSYEKL. This chain's CDR3 is CASSHRLDVEQYF. The DNA for the CDR3 is TGCGCCAGCAGCCATCGACTAGACGTTGAGCAGTACTTC.

V usage is TRBV11-3 and J usage is TRBJ2-3; 8 nucleotides line up with TRBD1. Germline V gives CDR1 SGHNT, CDR2 YENEEA. The CDR3 has 15 residues. Germline trimming cut 5 bases from V and 2 bases from J; bases unmatched to any gene: 6. CDR3 sequence: CASSARQGTTDTQYF. The CDR3 DNA follows: TGTGCCAGCAGCGCCCGACAGGGGACCACAGATACGCAGTATTTT.

J is TRBJ1-2 and V is TRBV11-2; D not certain. From germline, CDR1 is SGHAT and CDR2 FQNNGV. The CDR3 totals 15 residues. V lost 0 bases to trimming and J lost 8 bases, with 16 bases between them. The CDR3 DNA reads as TGTGCCAGCAGCTTAGATCTAGGACTGAGGGAAGGCTACACCTTC. Translating it yields CASSLDLGLREGYTF.